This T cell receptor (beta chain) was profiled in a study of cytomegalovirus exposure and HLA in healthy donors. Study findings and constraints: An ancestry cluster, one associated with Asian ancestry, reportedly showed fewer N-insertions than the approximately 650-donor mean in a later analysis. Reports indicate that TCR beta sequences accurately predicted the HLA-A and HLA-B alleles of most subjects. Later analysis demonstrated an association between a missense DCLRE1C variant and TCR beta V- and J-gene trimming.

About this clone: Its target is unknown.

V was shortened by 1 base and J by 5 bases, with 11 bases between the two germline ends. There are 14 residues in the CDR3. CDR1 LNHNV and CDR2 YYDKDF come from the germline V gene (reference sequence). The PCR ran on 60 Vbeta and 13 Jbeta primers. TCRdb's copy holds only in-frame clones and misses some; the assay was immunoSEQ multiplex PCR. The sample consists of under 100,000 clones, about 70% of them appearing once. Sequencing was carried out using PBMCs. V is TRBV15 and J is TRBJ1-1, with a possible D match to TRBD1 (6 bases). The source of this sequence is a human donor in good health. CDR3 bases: TGTGCCACCAGCAGAGTAACACAGGGTACTGAAGCTTTCTTT. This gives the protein CATSRVTQGTEAFF.